This T cell receptor (beta chain) emerged from a study of molecular identifiers for immune sequencing clone quantification. Comments on this clonotype: The antigen remains unidentified. This could be a read error, since a much larger clone is one nucleotide away.

MiXCR, applied by TCRdb to the PCR reads, yields one record per CDR3 protein. The sample carries about 68,000 distinct CDR3 sequences, around 18% recorded once. Whole-study results and caveats: Reportedly, one cell's Jurkat TCR RNA was detected within 1,200,000 naive CD8 cells.

Sequencing libraries of naive CD8 cells derived from approximately 20,000 to 1,000,000 sorted cells with 10%, 30% or 50% RNA. As CD8+CD4-CCR7+CD45RA+ cells, naive CD8 T cells were sorted. Germline CDR1 and CDR2: SGHTA and FQGTGA. Trimming cost V 7 bases and J 6 bases, with 14 bases left between them. The CDR3 is 13 residues long. The sequenced sample consisted of naive CD8+ T cells from blood, with Jurkat cell RNA spiked in. Subset described: FACS-sorted CD8+CD4-CCR7+CD45RA+ naive T cells. This clonotype was sampled from a human donor in good health. Some libraries in this study had Jurkat cell RNA spiked in. This chain connects TRBV7-3 to TRBJ2-3; no clear D gene. CDR3 region: CASNPMGWDTQYF. CDR3 in DNA: TGTGCCAGCAACCCGATGGGTTGGGATACGCAGTATTTT.